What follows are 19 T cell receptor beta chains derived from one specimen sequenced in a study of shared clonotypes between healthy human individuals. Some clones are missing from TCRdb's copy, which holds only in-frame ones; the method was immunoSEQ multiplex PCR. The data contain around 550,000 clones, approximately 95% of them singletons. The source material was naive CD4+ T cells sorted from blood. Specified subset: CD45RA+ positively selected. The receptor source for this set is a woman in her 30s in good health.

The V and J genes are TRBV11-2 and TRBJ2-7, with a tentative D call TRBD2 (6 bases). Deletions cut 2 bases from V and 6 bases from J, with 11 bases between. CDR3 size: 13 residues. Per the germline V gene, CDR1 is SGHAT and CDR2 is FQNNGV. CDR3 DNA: TGTGCCAGCAGCTTATCTCACGGGGGCGAGCAGTACTTC. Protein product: CASSLSHGGEQYF.

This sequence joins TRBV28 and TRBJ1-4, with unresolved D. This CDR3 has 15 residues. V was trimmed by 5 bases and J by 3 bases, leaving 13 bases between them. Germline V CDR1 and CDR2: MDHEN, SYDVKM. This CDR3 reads CASSANIWANEKLFF. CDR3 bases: TGTGCCAGCAGTGCAAACATCTGGGCTAATGAAAAACTGTTTTTT.

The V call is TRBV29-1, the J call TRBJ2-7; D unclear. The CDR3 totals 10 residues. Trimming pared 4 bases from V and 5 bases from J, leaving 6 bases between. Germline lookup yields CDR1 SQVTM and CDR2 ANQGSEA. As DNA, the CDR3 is TGCAGCGTTGCGCAGGACGAGCAGTACTTC. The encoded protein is CSVAQDEQYF.

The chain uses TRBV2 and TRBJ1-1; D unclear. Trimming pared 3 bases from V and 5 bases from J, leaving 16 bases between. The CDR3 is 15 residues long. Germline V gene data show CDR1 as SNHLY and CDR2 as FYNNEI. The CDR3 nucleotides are TGTGCCAGCAGTGAGTTGTGGGGAGGTTCGACTGAAGCTTTCTTT. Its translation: CASSELWGGSTEAFF.

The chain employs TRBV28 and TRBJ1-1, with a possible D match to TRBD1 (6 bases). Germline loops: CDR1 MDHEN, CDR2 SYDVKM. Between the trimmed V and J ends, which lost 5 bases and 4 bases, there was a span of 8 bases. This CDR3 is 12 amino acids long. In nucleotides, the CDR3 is TGTGCCAGCAGTGTGGACAGCACTGAAGCTTTCTTT. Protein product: CASSVDSTEAFF. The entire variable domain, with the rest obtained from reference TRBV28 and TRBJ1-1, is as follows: DVKVTQSSRYLVKRTGEKVFLECVQDMDHENMFWYRQDPGLGLRLIYFSYDVKMKEKGDIPEGYSVSREKKERFSLILESASTNQTSMYLCASSVDSTEAFFGQGTRLTVV.

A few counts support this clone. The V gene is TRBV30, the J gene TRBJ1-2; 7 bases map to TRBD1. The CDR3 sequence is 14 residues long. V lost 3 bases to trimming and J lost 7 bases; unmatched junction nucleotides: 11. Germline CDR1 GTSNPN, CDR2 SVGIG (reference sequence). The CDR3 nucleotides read TGTGCCTGGAGCGGACAGACAGGGCGGCTTGGCTACACCTTC. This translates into CAWSGQTGRLGYTF. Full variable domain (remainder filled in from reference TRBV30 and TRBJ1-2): SQTIHQWPATLVQPVGSPLSLECTVEGTSNPNLYWYRQAAGRGLQLLFYSVGIGQISSEVPQNLSASRPQDRQFILSSKKLLLSDSGFYLCAWSGQTGRLGYTFGSGTRLTVV.

This chain's CDR3 is CASSPTRGALYEQYF. CDR3 in DNA: TGTGCCAGCTCACCAACTAGGGGGGCGTTATACGAGCAGTACTTC. The chain employs TRBV18 and TRBJ2-7, with D perhaps given as TRBD1 or TRBD2 (6 bases each). Per germline, CDR1 KGHSH and CDR2 LQKENI. The CDR3 is made up of 15 amino acids. Trimming left V 2 bases short and J 4 bases short, with 15 bases between.

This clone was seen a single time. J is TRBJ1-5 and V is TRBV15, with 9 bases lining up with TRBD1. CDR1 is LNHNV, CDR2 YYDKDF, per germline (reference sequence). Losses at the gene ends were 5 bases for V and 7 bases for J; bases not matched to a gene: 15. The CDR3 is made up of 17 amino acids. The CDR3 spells CATSLRKGQGGVQPQHF. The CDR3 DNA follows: TGTGCCACCAGCCTACGGAAGGGACAGGGCGGCGTGCAGCCCCAGCATTTT.

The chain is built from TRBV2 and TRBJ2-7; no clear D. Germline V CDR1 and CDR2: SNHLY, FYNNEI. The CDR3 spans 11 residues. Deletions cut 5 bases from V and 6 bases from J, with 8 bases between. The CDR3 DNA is TGTGCCAGCAGTTTGTTGTCCGAGCAGTACTTC. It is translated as CASSLLSEQYF.

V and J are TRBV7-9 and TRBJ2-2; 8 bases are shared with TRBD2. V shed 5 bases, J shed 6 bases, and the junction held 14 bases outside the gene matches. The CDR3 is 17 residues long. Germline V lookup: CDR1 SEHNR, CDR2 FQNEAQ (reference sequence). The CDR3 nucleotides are TGTGCCAGCAGCCTCAAGCCAGCGGGGGATGCGTCCGGGGAGCTGTTTTTT. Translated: CASSLKPAGDASGELFF.

The chain's CDR3 is CASSTRYTSGSGTDTQYF. CDR3 DNA: TGTGCCAGCAGCACGCGGTATACTAGCGGGAGTGGCACAGATACGCAGTATTTT. V gene TRBV7-9 combines with J gene TRBJ2-3; the match to TRBD2 covers 11 bases. The CDR3 extends over 18 amino acids. Per the germline V gene, CDR1 is SEHNR and CDR2 is FQNEAQ (reference sequence). Trimming cost V 5 bases and J 1 base; bases outside gene matches: 11.

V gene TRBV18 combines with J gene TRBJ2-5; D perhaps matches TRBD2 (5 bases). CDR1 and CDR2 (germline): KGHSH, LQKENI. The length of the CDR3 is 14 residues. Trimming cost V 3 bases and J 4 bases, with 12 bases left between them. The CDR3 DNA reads TGTGCCAGCTCACCCCAACTAGGACGAGAGACCCAGTACTTC. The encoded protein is CASSPQLGRETQYF.

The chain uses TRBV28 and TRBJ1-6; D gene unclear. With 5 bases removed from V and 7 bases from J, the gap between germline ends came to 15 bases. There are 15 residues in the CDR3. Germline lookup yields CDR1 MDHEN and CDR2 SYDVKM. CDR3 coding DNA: TGTGCCAGCAGTCCTCCCCGGGCCGGAAATTCACCCCTCCACTTT. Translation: CASSPPRAGNSPLHF.

The CDR3 region is CASSSIQGERGQPQHF. The CDR3 nucleotides read TGTGCCAGCAGCTCCATCCAGGGGGAAAGAGGTCAGCCCCAGCATTTT. V gene TRBV7-9 combines with J gene TRBJ1-5; 7 nucleotides line up with TRBD1. V lost 4 bases to trimming and J lost 6 bases; unmatched junction nucleotides: 12. CDR1 is SEHNR, CDR2 FQNEAQ, per germline (reference sequence). CDR3 size: 16 residues.

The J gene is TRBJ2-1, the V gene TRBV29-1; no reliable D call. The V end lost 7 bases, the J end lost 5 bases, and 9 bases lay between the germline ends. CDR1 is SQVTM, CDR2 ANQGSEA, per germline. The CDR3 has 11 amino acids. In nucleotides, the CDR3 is TGCAGCGGTTCCGGAAACAATGAGCAGTTCTTC. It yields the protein CSGSGNNEQFF.

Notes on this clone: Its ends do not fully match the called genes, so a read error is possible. CDR3 DNA: TGTGCCACCAGCAGAGACGCGGGACACCTTAGCAATCAGTCCCAGCATTTT. Amino acids: CATSRDAGHLSNQSQHF. The J gene is TRBJ1-5, the V gene TRBV15; D perhaps matches TRBD1 (6 bases). The length of the CDR3 is 17 residues. CDR1 LNHNV and CDR2 YYDKDF come from the germline V gene (reference sequence).

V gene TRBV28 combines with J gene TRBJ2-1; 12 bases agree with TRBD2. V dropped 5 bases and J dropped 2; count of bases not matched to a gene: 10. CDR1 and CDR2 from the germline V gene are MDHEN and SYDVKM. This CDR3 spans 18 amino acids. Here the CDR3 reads CASSELAGGPKTYNEQFF. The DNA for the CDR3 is TGTGCCAGCAGTGAACTAGCGGGAGGCCCAAAAACCTACAATGAGCAGTTCTTC.

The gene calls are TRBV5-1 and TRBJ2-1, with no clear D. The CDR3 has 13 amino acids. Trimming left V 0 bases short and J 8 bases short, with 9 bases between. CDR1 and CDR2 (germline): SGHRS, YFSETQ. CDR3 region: CASSLGYADEQFF. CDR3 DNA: TGCGCCAGCAGCTTGGGTTATGCAGATGAGCAGTTCTTC.

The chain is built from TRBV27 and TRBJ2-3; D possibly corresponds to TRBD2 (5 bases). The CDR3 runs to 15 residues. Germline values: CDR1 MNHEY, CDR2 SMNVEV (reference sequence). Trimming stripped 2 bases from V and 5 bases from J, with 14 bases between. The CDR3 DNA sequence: TGTGCCAGCAGTTTAGGTGGTAGCGTAATAGATACGCAGTATTTT. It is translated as CASSLGGSVIDTQYF.